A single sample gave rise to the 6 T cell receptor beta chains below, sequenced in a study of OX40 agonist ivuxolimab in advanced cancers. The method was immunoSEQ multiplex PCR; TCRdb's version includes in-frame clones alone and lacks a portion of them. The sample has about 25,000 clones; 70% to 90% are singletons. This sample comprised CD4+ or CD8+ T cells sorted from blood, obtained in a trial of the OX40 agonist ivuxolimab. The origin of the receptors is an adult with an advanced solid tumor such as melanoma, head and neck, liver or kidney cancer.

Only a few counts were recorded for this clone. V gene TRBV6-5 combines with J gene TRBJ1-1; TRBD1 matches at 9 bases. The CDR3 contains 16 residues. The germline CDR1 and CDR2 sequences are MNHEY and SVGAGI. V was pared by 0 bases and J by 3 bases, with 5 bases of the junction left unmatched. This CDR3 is CASSYSRDRGDTEAFF. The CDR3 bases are TGTGCCAGCAGTTACTCGCGTGACAGGGGGGACACTGAAGCTTTCTTT.

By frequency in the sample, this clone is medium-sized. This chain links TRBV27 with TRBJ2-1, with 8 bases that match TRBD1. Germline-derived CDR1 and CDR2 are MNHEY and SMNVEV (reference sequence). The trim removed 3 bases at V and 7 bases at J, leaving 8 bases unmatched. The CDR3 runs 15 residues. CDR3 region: CASSLTRGLLNEQFF. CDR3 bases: TGTGCCAGCAGTTTGACCAGGGGGCTGTTGAATGAGCAGTTCTTC.

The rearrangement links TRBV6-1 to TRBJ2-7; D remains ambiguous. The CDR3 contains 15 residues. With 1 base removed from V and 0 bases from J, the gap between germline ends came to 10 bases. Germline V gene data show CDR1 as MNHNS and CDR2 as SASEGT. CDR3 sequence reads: CASSEEDSSSYEQYF. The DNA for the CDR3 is TGTGCCAGCAGTGAAGAGGATTCTAGCTCCTACGAGCAGTACTTC.

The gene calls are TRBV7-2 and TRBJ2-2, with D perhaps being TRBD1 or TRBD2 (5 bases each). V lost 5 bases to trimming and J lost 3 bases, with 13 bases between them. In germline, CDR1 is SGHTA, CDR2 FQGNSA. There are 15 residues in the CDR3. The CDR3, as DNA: TGTGCCAGCAGCCCCGGGGCGGACTACACCGGGGAGCTGTTTTTT. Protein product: CASSPGADYTGELFF. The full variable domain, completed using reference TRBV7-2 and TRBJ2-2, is GAGVSQSPSNKVTEKGKDVELRCDPISGHTALYWYRQSLGQGLEFLIYFQGNSAPDKSGLPSDRFSAERTGGSVSTLTIQRTQQEDSAVYLCASSPGADYTGELFFGEGSRLTVL.

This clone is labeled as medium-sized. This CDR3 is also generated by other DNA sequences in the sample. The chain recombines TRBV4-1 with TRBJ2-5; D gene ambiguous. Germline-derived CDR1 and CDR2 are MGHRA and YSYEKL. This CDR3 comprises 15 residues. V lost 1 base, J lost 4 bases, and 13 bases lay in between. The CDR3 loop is CASSQVTGSGETQYF. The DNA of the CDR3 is TGCGCCAGCAGCCAAGTAACGGGTTCTGGAGAGACCCAGTACTTC.

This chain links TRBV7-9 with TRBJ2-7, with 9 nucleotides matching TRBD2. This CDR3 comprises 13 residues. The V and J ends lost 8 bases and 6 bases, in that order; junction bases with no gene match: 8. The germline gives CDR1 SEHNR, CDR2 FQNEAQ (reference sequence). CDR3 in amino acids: CASGGLALREQYF. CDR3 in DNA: TGTGCCAGCGGGGGACTAGCTCTTCGCGAGCAGTACTTC.